These 2 T cell receptor beta chains share one sample of origin, sequenced in a study of tumor-infiltrating lymphocytes in primary liver carcinoma (dated by TCRdb to the late 2010s). Without any cell sorting, total RNA and DNA were co-extracted from approximately 22-30 mg of bulk tissue using the AllPrep DNA/RNA mini kit. Sequenced on an Illumina HiSeq 2500. Using a constant-region primer and ProtoScript II reverse transcriptase, TCRbeta-specific cDNA was reverse-transcribed from around 520 ng total RNA. The TCRbeta libraries were prepared through three rounds of nested multiplex PCR following a slightly modified ARM-PCR procedure. The first two PCR rounds used multiplex TRBV1-TRBV30 forward primers with a Cbeta reverse primer, each for approximately 9 cycles. TCRdb ran its own pipeline on the public reads, namely fastp trimming at Q25 and MiXCR clone calling, and kept in-frame beta chains. Every distinct CDR3 protein forms one entry, paired with its most common genes and DNA. The sample data list some 51,000 distinct CDR3 sequences, and around 79% of these were observed just once. Roughly 24% of the sample lies in the top ten.

Sequenced input: liver tumor tissue from sampling region 3. Explained via the paper, the cell subset or site label denotes: tumor region T3, left-lateral pole. Receptors were obtained from a man aged 40-49 years with primary liver carcinoma and hepatitis B virus infection.

Regarding this clonotype: This is likely a read error, given that the CDR3 carries no conserved phenylalanine or tryptophan at its end. The rearrangement uses TRBV5-1 and TRBJ1-6, with unresolved D. Germline values: CDR1 SGHRS, CDR2 YFSETQ. This CDR3 has 12 residues. DNA for the CDR3: TGCTCCAGCAGAAGAGAAAATTCACCCCTCCACTAT. It translates to CSSRRENSPLHY.

As to this clonotype: Sequence at one end of the junction differs from germline and may be a read error. The rearrangement links TRBV11-2 to TRBJ2-3; 8 positions agree with TRBD1. This CDR3 contains 17 residues. Germline V lookup: CDR1 SGHAT, CDR2 FQNNGV. CDR3 sequence (DNA): TGTGTCAGCAGTTTAGATCTTGAGACAGGGGCAAGCGATACGCAGTATTTT. This encodes CVSSLDLETGASDTQYF. Full variable domain (remainder filled in from reference TRBV11-2 and TRBJ2-3): EAGVAQSPRYKIIEKRQSVAFWCNPISGHATLYWYQQILGQGPKLLIQFQNNGVVDDSQLPKDRFSAERLKGVDSTLKIQPAKLEDSAVYLCVSSLDLETGASDTQYFGPGTRLTVL.